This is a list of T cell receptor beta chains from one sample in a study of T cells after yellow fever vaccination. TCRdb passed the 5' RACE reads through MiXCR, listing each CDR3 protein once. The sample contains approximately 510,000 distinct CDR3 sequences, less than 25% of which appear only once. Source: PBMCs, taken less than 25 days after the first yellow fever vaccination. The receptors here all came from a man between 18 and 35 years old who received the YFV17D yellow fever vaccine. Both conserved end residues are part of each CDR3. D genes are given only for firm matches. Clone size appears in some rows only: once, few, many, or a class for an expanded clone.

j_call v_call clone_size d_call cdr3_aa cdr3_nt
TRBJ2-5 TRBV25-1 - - CASSEYGWFWETQYF TGTGCCAGCAGTGAATATGGGTGGTTTTGGGAGACCCAGTACTTC
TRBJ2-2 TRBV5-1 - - CASSLAGTGYTGELFF TGCGCCAGCAGCTTGGCCGGGACCGGCTACACCGGGGAGCTGTTTTTT
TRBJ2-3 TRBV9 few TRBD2 CASSVWTSGAQYF TGTGCCAGCAGCGTGTGGACTAGCGGCGCCCAGTATTTT
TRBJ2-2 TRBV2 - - CASRAVGTGELFF TGTGCCAGCAGGGCGGTTGGCACCGGGGAGCTGTTTTTT
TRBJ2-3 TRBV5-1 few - CASSLWGETDTQYF TGCGCCAGCAGCTTGTGGGGGGAAACAGATACGCAGTATTTT
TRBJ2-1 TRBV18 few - CASSPRRVEQFF TGTGCCAGCTCACCACGCCGGGTTGAGCAGTTCTTC
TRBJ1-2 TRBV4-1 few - CASSQPIRGAYGYTF TGCGCCAGCAGCCAGCCGATCCGGGGGGCCTATGGCTACACCTTC
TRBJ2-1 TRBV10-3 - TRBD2 CAMAGGPVGNEQFF TGTGCCATGGCGGGGGGACCGGTCGGAAATGAGCAGTTCTTC
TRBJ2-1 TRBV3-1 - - CASSQEWGRGQNEQFF TGTGCCAGCAGCCAAGAGTGGGGAAGGGGTCAAAATGAGCAGTTCTTC
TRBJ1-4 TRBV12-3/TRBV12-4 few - CASSDGRDNEKLFF TGTGCCAGCAGTGATGGACGGGATAATGAAAAACTGTTTTTT
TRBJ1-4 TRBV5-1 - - CASSKGLGEKLFF TGCGCCAGCAGCAAAGGCTTGGGGGAAAAACTGTTTTTT
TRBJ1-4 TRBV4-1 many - CASSRQRDANEKLFF TGCGCCAGCAGCCGCCAGCGGGATGCAAATGAAAAACTGTTTTTT
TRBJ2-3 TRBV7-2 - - CASSLGPVADTQYF TGTGCCAGCAGCTTAGGCCCTGTTGCAGATACGCAGTATTTT
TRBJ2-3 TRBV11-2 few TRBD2 CASSSLGGIAGGSTDTQYF TGTGCCAGCAGCTCCCTCGGGGGGATAGCGGGGGGGAGCACAGATACGCAGTATTTT
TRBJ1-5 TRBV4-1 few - CASSPLPGGNQPQHF TGCGCCAGCAGCCCCCTTCCAGGAGGGAATCAGCCCCAGCATTTT
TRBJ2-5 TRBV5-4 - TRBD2 CASSLRTRGETQYF TGTGCCAGCAGCTTGAGGACTAGAGGAGAGACCCAGTACTTC
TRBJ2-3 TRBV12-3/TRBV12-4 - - CASSLARSADTQYF TGTGCCAGCAGTTTAGCCAGATCGGCAGATACGCAGTATTTT
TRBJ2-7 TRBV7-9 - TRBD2 CASSRTSGSAYEQYF TGTGCCAGCAGCAGGACTAGCGGGTCTGCTTACGAGCAGTACTTC